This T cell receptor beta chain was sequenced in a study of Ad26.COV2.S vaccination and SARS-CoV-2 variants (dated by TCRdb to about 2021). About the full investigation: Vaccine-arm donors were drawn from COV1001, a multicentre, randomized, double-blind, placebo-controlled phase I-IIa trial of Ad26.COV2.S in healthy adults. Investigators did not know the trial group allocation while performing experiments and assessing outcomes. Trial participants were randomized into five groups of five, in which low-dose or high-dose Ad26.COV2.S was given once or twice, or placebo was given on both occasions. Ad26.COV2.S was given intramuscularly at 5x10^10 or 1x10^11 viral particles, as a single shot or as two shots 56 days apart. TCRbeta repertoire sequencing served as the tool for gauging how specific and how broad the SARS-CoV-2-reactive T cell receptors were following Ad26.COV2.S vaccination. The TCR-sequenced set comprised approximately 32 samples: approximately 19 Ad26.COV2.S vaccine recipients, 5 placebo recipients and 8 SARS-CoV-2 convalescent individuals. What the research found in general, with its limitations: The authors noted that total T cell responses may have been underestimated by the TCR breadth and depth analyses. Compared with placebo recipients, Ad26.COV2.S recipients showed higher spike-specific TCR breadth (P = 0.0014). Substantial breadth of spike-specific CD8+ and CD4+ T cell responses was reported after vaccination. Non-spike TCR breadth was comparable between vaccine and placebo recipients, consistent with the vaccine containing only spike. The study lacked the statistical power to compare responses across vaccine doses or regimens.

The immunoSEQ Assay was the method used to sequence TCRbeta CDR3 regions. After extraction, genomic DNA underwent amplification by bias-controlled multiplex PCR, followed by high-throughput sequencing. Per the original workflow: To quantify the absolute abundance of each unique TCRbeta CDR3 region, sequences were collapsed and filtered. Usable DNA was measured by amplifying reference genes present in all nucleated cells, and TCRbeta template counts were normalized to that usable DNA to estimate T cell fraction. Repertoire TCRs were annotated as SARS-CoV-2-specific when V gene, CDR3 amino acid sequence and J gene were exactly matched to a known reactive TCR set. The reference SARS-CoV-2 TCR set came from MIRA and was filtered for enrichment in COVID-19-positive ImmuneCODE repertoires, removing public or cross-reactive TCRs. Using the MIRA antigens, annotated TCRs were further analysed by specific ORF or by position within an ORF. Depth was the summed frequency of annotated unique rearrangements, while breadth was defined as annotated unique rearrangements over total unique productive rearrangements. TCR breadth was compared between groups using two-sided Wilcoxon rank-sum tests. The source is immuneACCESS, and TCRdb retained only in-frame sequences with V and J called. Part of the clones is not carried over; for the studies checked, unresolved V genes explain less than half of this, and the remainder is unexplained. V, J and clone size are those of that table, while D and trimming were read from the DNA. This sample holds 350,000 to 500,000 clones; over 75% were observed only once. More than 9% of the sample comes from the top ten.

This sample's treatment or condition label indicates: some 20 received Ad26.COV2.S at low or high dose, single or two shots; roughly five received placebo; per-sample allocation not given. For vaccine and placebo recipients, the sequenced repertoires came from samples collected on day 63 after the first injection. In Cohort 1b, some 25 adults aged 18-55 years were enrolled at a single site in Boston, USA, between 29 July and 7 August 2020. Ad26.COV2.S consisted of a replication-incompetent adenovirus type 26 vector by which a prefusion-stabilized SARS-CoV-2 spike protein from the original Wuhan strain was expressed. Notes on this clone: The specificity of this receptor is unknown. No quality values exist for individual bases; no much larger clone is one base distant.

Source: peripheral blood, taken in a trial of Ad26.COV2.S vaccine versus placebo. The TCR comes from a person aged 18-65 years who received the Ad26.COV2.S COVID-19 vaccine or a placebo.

CDR3 region: CASSLLQGAYNEQFF. In nucleotides, the sequence is TGTGCCAGCAGCTTACTACAGGGGGCCTACAATGAGCAGTTCTTC. This chain joins TRBV7-8 to TRBJ2-1; 8 nucleotides in the junction match TRBD1. The germline V end is reduced by 2 bases and the J end by 2 bases; junction bases left unmatched: 2. The germline V gene specifies SGHVS as CDR1 and FQNEAQ as CDR2. From cysteine to phenylalanine, the CDR3 is 15 amino acids long. The DNA shown is the 45-base CDR3, in frame from base 1.